This is a list of T cell receptor beta chains from one sample in a study of glioma-infiltrating T cells. TCRdb independently ran MiXCR on the multiplex PCR reads; one entry per CDR3 protein. In the table there are 9,500 to 15,000 distinct CDR3 sequences, about 26% of which are singletons. The sequenced sample consisted of glioma tissue, nonneoplastic brain tissue, or PBMCs (not recorded which). The receptors were gathered from a human donor with low-grade glioma or glioblastoma, undergoing nonglioma brain surgery, or in good health (not recorded which). Each CDR3 is given with its conserved first and last residue. Each record gives: J gene, V gene, D gene, CDR3 length, clone size, CDR3 protein, CDR3 DNA. A D gene is named only where the DNA matches it firmly. Clone size appears in some rows only: once, few, many, or a class for an expanded clone.

J: TRBJ1-1; V: TRBV12-3/TRBV12-4; D: -; length: 14; size: few; CDR3: CASSLADMNTEAFF; DNA: TGTGCCAGCAGTTTGGCAGATATGAACACTGAAGCTTTCTTT
J: TRBJ1-1; V: TRBV15; D: -; length: 13; size: medium-sized; CDR3: CATRRSMNTEAFF; DNA: TGTGCCACCCGAAGAAGCATGAACACTGAAGCTTTCTTT
J: TRBJ1-1; V: TRBV12-3/TRBV12-4; D: -; length: 14; size: many; CDR3: CASSLGGLNTEAFF; DNA: TGTGCCAGCAGTTTAGGGGGCTTGAACACTGAAGCTTTCTTT
J: TRBJ2-5; V: TRBV7-9; D: -; length: 15; size: many; CDR3: CASSLGLGGGETQYF; DNA: TGTGCCAGCAGCTTGGGACTTGGAGGGGGAGAGACCCAGTACTTC
J: TRBJ1-1; V: TRBV28; D: -; length: 13; size: medium-sized; CDR3: CASSLEMNTEAFF; DNA: TGTGCCAGCAGTTTAGAGATGAACACTGAAGCTTTCTTT
J: TRBJ2-7; V: TRBV20-1; D: TRBD1; length: 14; size: many; CDR3: CSARENRQGFEQYF; DNA: TGCAGTGCTAGAGAGAACAGACAGGGCTTCGAGCAGTACTTC
J: TRBJ2-5; V: TRBV20-1; D: -; length: 15; size: medium-sized; CDR3: CSARGTWGESETQYF; DNA: TGCAGTGCTAGAGGAACCTGGGGAGAGTCAGAGACCCAGTACTTC
J: TRBJ2-4; V: TRBV20-1; D: TRBD2; length: 16; size: many; CDR3: CSADLGGGGGKNIQYF; DNA: TGCAGTGCTGACCTGGGGGGGGGAGGAGGCAAAAACATTCAGTACTTC
J: TRBJ1-4; V: TRBV28; D: -; length: 17; size: many; CDR3: CASSLTGGALGNEKLFF; DNA: TGTGCCAGCAGTTTAACTGGAGGGGCTTTGGGAAATGAAAAACTGTTTTTT
J: TRBJ1-2; V: TRBV7-3; D: -; length: 13; size: -; CDR3: CASRATNNYGYTF; DNA: TGTGCCAGCAGGGCAACAAATAACTATGGCTACACCTTC
J: TRBJ2-1; V: TRBV11-2; D: TRBD2; length: 17; size: few; CDR3: CASSLGGSGRASHEQFF; DNA: TGTGCCAGCAGCTTAGGGGGATCCGGGAGGGCGTCCCATGAGCAGTTCTTC
J: TRBJ2-1; V: TRBV11-3; D: -; length: 15; size: many; CDR3: CASSFSRGSYNEQFF; DNA: TGTGCCAGCAGCTTTTCTAGGGGCTCCTACAATGAGCAGTTCTTC
J: TRBJ2-1; V: TRBV29-1; D: -; length: 16; size: -; CDR3: CSVEDLLARTYNEQFF; DNA: TGCAGCGTTGAAGATCTCCTAGCGCGGACCTACAATGAGCAGTTCTTC
J: TRBJ2-5; V: TRBV3-1; D: TRBD2; length: 14; size: many; CDR3: CASSHAAGGKTQYF; DNA: TGTGCCAGCAGCCACGCGGCGGGAGGGAAGACCCAGTACTTC
J: TRBJ2-7; V: TRBV19; D: TRBD2; length: 15; size: -; CDR3: CASSPGRGSWYEQYF; DNA: TGTGCCAGTAGCCCCGGACGCGGGAGTTGGTACGAGCAGTACTTC
J: TRBJ1-5; V: TRBV25-1; D: -; length: 15; size: -; CDR3: CASSGHGTNNQPQHF; DNA: TGTGCCAGCAGTGGCCACGGGACAAACAATCAGCCCCAGCATTTT
J: TRBJ2-7; V: TRBV4-1; D: -; length: 19; size: -; CDR3: CASSPRLPPFRAQGYEQYF; DNA: TGCGCCAGCAGCCCGAGACTCCCCCCCTTTCGAGCCCAAGGCTACGAGCAGTACTTC
J: TRBJ1-5; V: TRBV3-1; D: -; length: 14; size: few; CDR3: CASSHGDSNQPQHF; DNA: TGTGCCAGCAGCCATGGGGATAGCAATCAGCCCCAGCATTTT
J: TRBJ1-6; V: TRBV12-3/TRBV12-4; D: TRBD1; length: 14; size: -; CDR3: CASRMGQGGSPLHF; DNA: TGTGCCAGCAGAATGGGACAGGGAGGCTCACCCCTCCACTTT
J: TRBJ1-1; V: TRBV20-1; D: -; length: 12; size: medium-sized; CDR3: CSARAGDTEAFF; DNA: TGCAGTGCTAGAGCCGGAGACACTGAAGCTTTCTTT
J: TRBJ1-2; V: TRBV7-9; D: TRBD1; length: 14; size: many; CDR3: CASSWGTTGEGYTF; DNA: TGTGCCAGCAGCTGGGGGACGACAGGGGAAGGCTACACCTTC
J: TRBJ2-1; V: TRBV29-1; D: -; length: 15; size: -; CDR3: CSVAPGTTGFGEKFF; DNA: -
J: TRBJ2-7; V: TRBV2; D: -; length: 16; size: -; CDR3: CASSSSRVSGDYEQYF; DNA: TGTGCCAGCAGTAGTTCCCGGGTTTCCGGGGACTACGAGCAGTACTTC
J: TRBJ1-1; V: TRBV28; D: -; length: 14; size: once; CDR3: CASVRGSKNAEAFF; DNA: TGTGCCAGCGTTCGAGGGTCGAAGAACGCTGAAGCTTTCTTT
J: TRBJ2-7; V: TRBV20-1; D: TRBD1; length: 15; size: many; CDR3: CSAETGALSSYEQYF; DNA: TGCAGTGCGGAAACAGGGGCCCTCTCCTCCTACGAGCAGTACTTC
J: TRBJ2-1; V: TRBV12-3/TRBV12-4; D: -; length: 15; size: -; CDR3: CASSTPGYSNGEQFF; DNA: TGTGCCAGCAGTACACCGGGATATAGCAATGGTGAGCAGTTCTTC
J: TRBJ2-2; V: TRBV7-8; D: -; length: 15; size: -; CDR3: CASSLVQGPTGELFF; DNA: TGTGCCAGCAGCTTAGTACAGGGACCCACCGGGGAGCTGTTTTTT
J: TRBJ1-1; V: TRBV30; D: -; length: 13; size: -; CDR3: CAWSRGPNTEAFF; DNA: TGTGCCTGGAGTAGAGGGCCGAACACTGAAGCTTTCTTT
J: TRBJ2-5; V: TRBV16; D: TRBD1; length: 15; size: -; CDR3: CASSRRDRERETQYF; DNA: TGTGCCAGCAGCCGCCGGGACAGGGAAAGAGAGACCCAGTACTTC
J: TRBJ2-1; V: TRBV24-1; D: -; length: 13; size: few; CDR3: CATSDLSWAEQFF; DNA: TGTGCCACCAGTGATTTGAGCTGGGCTGAGCAGTTCTTC
J: TRBJ2-1; V: TRBV10-3; D: -; length: 13; size: many; CDR3: CASQGFSYNEQFF; DNA: TGTGCCTCCCAGGGGTTCTCCTACAATGAGCAGTTCTTC
J: TRBJ2-2; V: TRBV24-1; D: -; length: 19; size: -; CDR3: CATSDPPGLRRSNTGELFF; DNA: TGTGCCACCAGTGATCCCCCCGGGTTGCGGAGATCGAACACCGGGGAGCTGTTTTTT
J: TRBJ2-1; V: TRBV27; D: TRBD2; length: 17; size: many; CDR3: CASSSITREGPYNEQFF; DNA: TGTGCCAGCAGTTCGATCACGCGGGAGGGCCCCTACAATGAGCAGTTCTTC
J: TRBJ1-3; V: TRBV7-8; D: -; length: 15; size: many; CDR3: CASSFGLSSGNTIYF; DNA: TGTGCCAGCAGCTTTGGGTTAAGCTCTGGAAACACCATATATTTT
J: TRBJ2-2; V: TRBV6-1; D: -; length: 14; size: many; CDR3: CASRTYHNTGELFF; DNA: TGTGCCAGCAGGACGTACCATAACACCGGGGAGCTGTTTTTT
J: TRBJ2-7; V: TRBV20-1; D: TRBD2; length: 15; size: many; CDR3: CSANNLAAFAYEQYF; DNA: TGCAGTGCTAATAATCTAGCGGCCTTCGCCTACGAGCAGTACTTC
J: TRBJ1-2; V: TRBV19; D: -; length: 12; size: -; CDR3: CASSRTLYGYTF; DNA: TGTGCCAGTAGTAGGACTCTCTATGGCTACACCTTC
J: TRBJ2-5; V: TRBV2; D: -; length: 11; size: -; CDR3: CASSPQETQYF; DNA: TGTGCCAGCAGTCCTCAAGAGACCCAGTACTTC
J: TRBJ2-7; V: TRBV7-9; D: TRBD1; length: 14; size: -; CDR3: CASSPSGQAYEQYF; DNA: TGTGCCAGCAGCCCGTCGGGACAGGCTTACGAGCAGTACTTC
J: TRBJ2-7; V: TRBV3-1; D: -; length: 15; size: many; CDR3: CASSQETGAPYEQYF; DNA: TGTGCCAGCAGCCAAGAGACGGGAGCTCCCTACGAGCAGTACTTC
J: TRBJ2-5; V: TRBV6-4; D: TRBD1; length: 14; size: -; CDR3: CASSERQGAETQYF; DNA: TGTGCCAGCAGTGAGAGACAGGGGGCAGAGACCCAGTACTTC
J: TRBJ2-7; V: TRBV12-3/TRBV12-4; D: -; length: 14; size: -; CDR3: CASRGAGAAYEQYF; DNA: TGTGCCAGCAGGGGGGCTGGGGCCGCCTACGAGCAGTACTTC
J: TRBJ1-5; V: TRBV27; D: -; length: 15; size: many; CDR3: CASSLTVDSNQPQHF; DNA: TGTGCCAGCAGTTTGACAGTCGATAGCAATCAGCCCCAGCATTTT
J: TRBJ2-3; V: TRBV18; D: -; length: 16; size: -; CDR3: CASSPGTGPSTDTQYF; DNA: TGTGCCAGCTCACCTGGAACAGGGCCTAGCACAGATACGCAGTATTTT
J: TRBJ2-3; V: TRBV3-1; D: -; length: 12; size: many; CDR3: CASRGGTDTQYF; DNA: TGTGCCAGTCGCGGAGGCACAGATACGCAGTATTTT
J: TRBJ1-1; V: TRBV5-1; D: TRBD1; length: 14; size: few; CDR3: CASSLATGDDEAFF; DNA: TGCGCCAGCAGCTTGGCGACAGGGGATGATGAAGCTTTCTTT
J: TRBJ1-2; V: TRBV7-9; D: -; length: 13; size: few; CDR3: CASNKQEDYGYTF; DNA: TGTGCCAGCAACAAACAGGAGGACTATGGCTACACCTTC
J: TRBJ2-7; V: TRBV18; D: -; length: 14; size: medium-sized; CDR3: CASSPAGYSYEQYF; DNA: TGTGCCAGCTCACCCGCGGGGTACTCCTACGAGCAGTACTTC
J: TRBJ1-4; V: TRBV12-3/TRBV12-4; D: -; length: 14; size: few; CDR3: CASSLDRSNEKLFF; DNA: TGTGCCAGCAGCCTCGACAGATCTAATGAAAAACTGTTTTTT
J: TRBJ1-3; V: TRBV2; D: -; length: 13; size: -; CDR3: CASMSDSGNTIYF; DNA: TGTGCCAGCATGTCGGACTCTGGAAACACCATATATTTT
J: TRBJ2-1; V: TRBV7-2; D: -; length: 15; size: many; CDR3: CASSPRLSEYNEQFF; DNA: TGTGCCAGCAGCCCGAGGTTGTCGGAATACAATGAGCAGTTCTTC